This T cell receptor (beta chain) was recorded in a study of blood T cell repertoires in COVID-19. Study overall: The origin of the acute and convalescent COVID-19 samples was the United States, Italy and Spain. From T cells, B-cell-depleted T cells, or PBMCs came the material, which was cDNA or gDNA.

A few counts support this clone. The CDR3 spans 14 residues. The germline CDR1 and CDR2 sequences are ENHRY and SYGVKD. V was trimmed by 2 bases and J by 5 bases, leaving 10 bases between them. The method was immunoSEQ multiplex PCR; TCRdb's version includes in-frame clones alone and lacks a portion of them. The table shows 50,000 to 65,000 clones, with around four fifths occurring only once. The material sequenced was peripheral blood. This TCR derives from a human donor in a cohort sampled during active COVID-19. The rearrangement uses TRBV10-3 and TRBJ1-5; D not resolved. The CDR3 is CAISEEEGHQPQHF. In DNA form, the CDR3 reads TGTGCCATCAGTGAGGAGGAGGGCCATCAGCCCCAGCATTTT.